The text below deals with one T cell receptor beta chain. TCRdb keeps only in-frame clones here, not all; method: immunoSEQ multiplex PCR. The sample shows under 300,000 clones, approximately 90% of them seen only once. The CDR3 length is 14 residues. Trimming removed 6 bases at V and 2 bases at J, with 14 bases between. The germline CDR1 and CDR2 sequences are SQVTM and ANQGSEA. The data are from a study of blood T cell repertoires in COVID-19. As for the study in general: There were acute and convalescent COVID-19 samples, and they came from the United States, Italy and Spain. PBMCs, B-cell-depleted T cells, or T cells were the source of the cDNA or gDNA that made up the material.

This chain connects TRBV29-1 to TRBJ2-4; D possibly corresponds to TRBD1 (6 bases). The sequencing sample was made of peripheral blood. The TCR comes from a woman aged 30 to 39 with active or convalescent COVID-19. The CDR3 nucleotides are TGCAGCGTCTCACAGGGTCAGACCAAAAACATTCAGTACTTC. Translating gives CSVSQGQTKNIQYF. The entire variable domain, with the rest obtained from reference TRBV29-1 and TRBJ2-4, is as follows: SAVISQKPSRDICQRGTSLTIQCQVDSQVTMMFWYRQQPGQSLTLIATANQGSEATYESGFVIDKFPISRPNLTFSTLTVSNMSPEDSSIYLCSVSQGQTKNIQYFGAGTRLSVL.